This section outlines one T cell receptor (beta chain) sequence together with its context. Authors' methods: Estimation of nucleated cell counts was performed using reference gene primer amplification. Only in-frame clones appear in the TCRdb table, and some are missing; sequencing was by immunoSEQ multiplex PCR. Clone size and V and J calls were adopted from that table, with D and trimming inferred from the DNA. Here the sample spans hundreds of thousands of clones, roughly 85% being singletons. The record originates from a study of blood T cell repertoires in COVID-19. Study-wide background: Nucleic acid was either cDNA or gDNA, and it came from T cells, B-cell-depleted T cells, or PBMCs.

V was clipped by 7 bases and J by 0 bases; unmatched bases: 23. This CDR3 has 20 amino acids. CDR1 is LNHDA, CDR2 SQIVND, per germline (reference sequence). Sequences were obtained from peripheral blood. This TCR derives from a woman in her thirties with active or convalescent COVID-19. V and J are TRBV19 and TRBJ1-1; 7 positions agree with TRBD1. The CDR3 reads CASKPRGGGVIGVMNTEAFF. The CDR3 DNA follows: TGTGCCAGTAAACCTCGAGGAGGGGGCGTTATAGGGGTGATGAACACTGAAGCTTTCTTT.